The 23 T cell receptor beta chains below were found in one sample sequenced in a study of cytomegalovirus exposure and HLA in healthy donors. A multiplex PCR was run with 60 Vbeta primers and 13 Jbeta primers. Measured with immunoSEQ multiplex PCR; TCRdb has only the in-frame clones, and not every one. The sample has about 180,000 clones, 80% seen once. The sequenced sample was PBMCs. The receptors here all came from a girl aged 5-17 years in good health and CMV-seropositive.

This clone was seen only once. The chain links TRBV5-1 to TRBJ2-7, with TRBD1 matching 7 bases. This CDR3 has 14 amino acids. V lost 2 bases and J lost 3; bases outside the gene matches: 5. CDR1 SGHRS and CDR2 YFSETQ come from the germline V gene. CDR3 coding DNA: TGCGCCAGCAGCTTATGGGCAGGGGGCTACGAGCAGTACTTC. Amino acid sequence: CASSLWAGGYEQYF.

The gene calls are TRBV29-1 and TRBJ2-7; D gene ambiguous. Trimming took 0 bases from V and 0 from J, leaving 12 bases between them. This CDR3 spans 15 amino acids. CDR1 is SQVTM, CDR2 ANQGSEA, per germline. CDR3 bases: TGCAGCGTTGAAGAATCCGCGGCTTTCTCCTACGAGCAGTACTTC. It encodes CSVEESAAFSYEQYF.

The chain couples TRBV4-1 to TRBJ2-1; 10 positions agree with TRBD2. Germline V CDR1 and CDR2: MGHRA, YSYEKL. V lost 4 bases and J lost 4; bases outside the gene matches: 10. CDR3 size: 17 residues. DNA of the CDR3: TGCGCCAGCAGCCCACGGACTAGCGGAGTCCTATACAATGAGCAGTTCTTC. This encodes CASSPRTSGVLYNEQFF.

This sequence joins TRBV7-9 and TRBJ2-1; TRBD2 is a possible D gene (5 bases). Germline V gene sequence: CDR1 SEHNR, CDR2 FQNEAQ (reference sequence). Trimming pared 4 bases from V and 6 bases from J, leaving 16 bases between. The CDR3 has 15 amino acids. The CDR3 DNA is TGTGCCAGCAGCTCTCGGAGCATGGAGGTCAATGAGCAGTTCTTC. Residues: CASSSRSMEVNEQFF. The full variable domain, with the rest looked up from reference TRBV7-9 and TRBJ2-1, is DTGVSQNPRHKITKRGQNVTFRCDPISEHNRLYWYRQTLGQGPEFLTYFQNEAQLEKSRLLSDRFSAERPKGSFSTLEIQRTEQGDSAMYLCASSSRSMEVNEQFFGPGTRLTVL.

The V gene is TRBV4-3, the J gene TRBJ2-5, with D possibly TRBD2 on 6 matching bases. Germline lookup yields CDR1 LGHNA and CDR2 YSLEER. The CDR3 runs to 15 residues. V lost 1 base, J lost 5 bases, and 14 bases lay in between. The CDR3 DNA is TGCGCCAGCAGCCAAGGGGCGGGGACTGGGGAGACCCAGTACTTC. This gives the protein CASSQGAGTGETQYF.

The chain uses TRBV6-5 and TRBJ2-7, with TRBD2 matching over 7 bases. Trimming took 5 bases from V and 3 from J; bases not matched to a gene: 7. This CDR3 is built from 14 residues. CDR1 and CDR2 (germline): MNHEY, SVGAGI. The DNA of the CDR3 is TGTGCCAGCAGTAAGCGGGGACTCCACTACGAGCAGTACTTC. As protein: CASSKRGLHYEQYF.

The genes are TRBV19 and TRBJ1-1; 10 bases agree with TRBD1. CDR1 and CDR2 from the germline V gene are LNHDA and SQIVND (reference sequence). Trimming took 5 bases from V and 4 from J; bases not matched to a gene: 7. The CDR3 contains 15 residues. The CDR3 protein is CASSVTGGAPTEAFF. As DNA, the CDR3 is TGTGCCAGTAGTGTGACAGGGGGCGCGCCCACTGAAGCTTTCTTT.

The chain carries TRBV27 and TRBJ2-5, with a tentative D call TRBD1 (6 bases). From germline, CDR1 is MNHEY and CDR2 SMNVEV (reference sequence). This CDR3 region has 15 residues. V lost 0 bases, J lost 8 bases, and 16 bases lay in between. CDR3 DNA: TGTGCCAGCAGTTTATCATCCACAGGGCGAGGAACCCAGTACTTC. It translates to CASSLSSTGRGTQYF.

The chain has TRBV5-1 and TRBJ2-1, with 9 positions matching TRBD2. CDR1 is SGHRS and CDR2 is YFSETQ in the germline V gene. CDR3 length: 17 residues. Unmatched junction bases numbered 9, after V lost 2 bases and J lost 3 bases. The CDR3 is CASSFGASGNVYNEQFF. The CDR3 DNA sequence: TGCGCCAGCAGCTTTGGGGCTAGCGGGAACGTCTACAATGAGCAGTTCTTC.

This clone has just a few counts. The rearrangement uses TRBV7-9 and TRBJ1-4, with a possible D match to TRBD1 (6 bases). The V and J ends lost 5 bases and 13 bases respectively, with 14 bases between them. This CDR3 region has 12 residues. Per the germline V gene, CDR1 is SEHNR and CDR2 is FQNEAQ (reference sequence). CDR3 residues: CASSPTGGGLFF. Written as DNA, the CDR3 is TGTGCCAGCAGCCCGACAGGCGGTGGACTGTTTTTT.

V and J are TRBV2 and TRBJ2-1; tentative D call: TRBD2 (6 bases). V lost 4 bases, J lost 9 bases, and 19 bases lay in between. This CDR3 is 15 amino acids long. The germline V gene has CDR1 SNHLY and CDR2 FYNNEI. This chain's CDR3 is CASSGGTQRRLEQFF. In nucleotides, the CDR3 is TGTGCCAGCAGTGGAGGGACTCAACGACGACTTGAGCAGTTCTTC.

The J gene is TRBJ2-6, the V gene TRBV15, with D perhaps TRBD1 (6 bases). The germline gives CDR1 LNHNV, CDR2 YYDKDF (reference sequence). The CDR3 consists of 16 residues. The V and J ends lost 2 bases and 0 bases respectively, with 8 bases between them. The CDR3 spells CATSRQGTSGANVLTF. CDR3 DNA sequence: TGTGCCACCAGCAGACAGGGGACCTCTGGGGCCAACGTCCTGACTTTC. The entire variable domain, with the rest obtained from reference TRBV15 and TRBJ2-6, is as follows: DAMVIQNPRYQVTQFGKPVTLSCSQTLNHNVMYWYQQKSSQAPKLLFHYYDKDFNNEADTPDNFQSRRPNTSFCFLDIRSPGLGDTAMYLCATSRQGTSGANVLTFGAGSRLTVL.

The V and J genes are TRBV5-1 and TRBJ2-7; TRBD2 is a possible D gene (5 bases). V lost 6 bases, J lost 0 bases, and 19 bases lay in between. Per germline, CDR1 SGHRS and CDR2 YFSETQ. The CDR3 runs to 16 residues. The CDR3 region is CASNPAPGWGSYEQYF. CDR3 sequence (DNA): TGCGCCAGCAACCCGGCCCCGGGATGGGGCTCCTACGAGCAGTACTTC. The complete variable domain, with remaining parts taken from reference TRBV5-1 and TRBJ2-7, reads KAGVTQTPRYLIKTRGQQVTLSCSPISGHRSVSWYQQTPGQGLQFLFEYFSETQRNKGNFPGRFSGRQFSNSRSEMNVSTLELGDSALYLCASNPAPGWGSYEQYFGPGTRLTVT.

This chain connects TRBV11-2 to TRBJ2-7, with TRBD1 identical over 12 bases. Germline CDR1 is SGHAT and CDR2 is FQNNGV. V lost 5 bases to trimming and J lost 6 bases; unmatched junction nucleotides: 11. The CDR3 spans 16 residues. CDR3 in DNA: TGTGCCAGCAGCCCCGGGACAGGGGGCGATATCGGCGAGCAGTACTTC. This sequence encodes CASSPGTGGDIGEQYF. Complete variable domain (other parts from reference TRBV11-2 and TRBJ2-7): EAGVAQSPRYKIIEKRQSVAFWCNPISGHATLYWYQQILGQGPKLLIQFQNNGVVDDSQLPKDRFSAERLKGVDSTLKIQPAKLEDSAVYLCASSPGTGGDIGEQYFGPGTRLTVT.

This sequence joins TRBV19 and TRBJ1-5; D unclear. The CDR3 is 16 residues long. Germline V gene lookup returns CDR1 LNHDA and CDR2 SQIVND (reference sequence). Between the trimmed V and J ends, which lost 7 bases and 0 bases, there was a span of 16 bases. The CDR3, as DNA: TGTGCCAGTAATCGGGAATCCACTTCTAGCAATCAGCCCCAGCATTTT. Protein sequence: CASNRESTSSNQPQHF.

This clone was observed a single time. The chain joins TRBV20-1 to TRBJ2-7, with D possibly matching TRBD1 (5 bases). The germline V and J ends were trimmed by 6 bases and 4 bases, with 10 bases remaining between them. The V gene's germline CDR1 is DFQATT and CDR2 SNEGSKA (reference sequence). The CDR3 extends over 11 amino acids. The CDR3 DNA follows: TGCAGTGCCACGACAGATTACGAGCAGTACTTC. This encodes CSATTDYEQYF.

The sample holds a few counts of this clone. CDR3 sequence: CASSLGSYLGTAILADTQYF. In DNA, the CDR3 is TGTGCCAGCAGCTTAGGATCATACCTCGGGACAGCTATACTTGCAGATACGCAGTATTTT. J is TRBJ2-3 and V is TRBV11-3, with TRBD1 matching over 7 bases. This CDR3 is built from 20 residues. Germline CDR1 is SGHNT and CDR2 is YENEEA. The V and J ends lost 1 base and 4 bases, in that order; junction bases with no gene match: 20.

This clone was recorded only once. The CDR3 DNA follows: TGTGCCAGCAGTTTCGGGAGGGGACAGGGGCCAGGCTACACCTTC. It translates to CASSFGRGQGPGYTF. V gene TRBV6-6 combines with J gene TRBJ1-2; TRBD1 matches at 10 bases. V was clipped by 4 bases and J by 8 bases; unmatched bases: 10. Germline CDR1 and CDR2: MNHNY and SVGAGI (reference sequence). This CDR3 has 15 residues.

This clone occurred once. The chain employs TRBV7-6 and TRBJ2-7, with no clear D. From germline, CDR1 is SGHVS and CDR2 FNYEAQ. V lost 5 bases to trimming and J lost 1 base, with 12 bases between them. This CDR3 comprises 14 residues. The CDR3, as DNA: TGTGCCAGCAGCGCCTTAGGCGGATCCTACGAGCAGTACTTC. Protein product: CASSALGGSYEQYF.

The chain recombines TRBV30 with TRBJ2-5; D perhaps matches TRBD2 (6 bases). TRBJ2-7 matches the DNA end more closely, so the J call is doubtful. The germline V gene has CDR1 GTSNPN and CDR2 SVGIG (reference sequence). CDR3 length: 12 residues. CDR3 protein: CAWAGPPYEQYF. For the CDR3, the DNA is TGTGCCTGGGCGGGACCACCCTACGAGCAGTACTTC.

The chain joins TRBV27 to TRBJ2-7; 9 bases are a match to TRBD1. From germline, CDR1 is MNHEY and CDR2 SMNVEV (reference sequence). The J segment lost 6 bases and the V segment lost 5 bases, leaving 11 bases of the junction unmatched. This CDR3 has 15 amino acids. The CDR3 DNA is TGTGCCAGCAGTAGCACCTACAGGGGGCATAGCGAGCAGTACTTC. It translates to CASSSTYRGHSEQYF.

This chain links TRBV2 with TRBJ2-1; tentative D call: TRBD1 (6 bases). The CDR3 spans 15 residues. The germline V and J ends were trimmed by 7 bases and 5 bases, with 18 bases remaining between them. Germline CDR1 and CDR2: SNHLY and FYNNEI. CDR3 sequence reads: CASKSRDTFDNEQFF. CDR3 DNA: TGTGCCAGCAAAAGCCGGGACACCTTTGACAATGAGCAGTTCTTC.

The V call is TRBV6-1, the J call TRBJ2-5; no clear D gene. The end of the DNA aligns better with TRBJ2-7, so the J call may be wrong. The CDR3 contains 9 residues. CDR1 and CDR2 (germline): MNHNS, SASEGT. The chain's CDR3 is CAAGYEQYF. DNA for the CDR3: TGTGCCGCCGGGTACGAGCAGTACTTC.